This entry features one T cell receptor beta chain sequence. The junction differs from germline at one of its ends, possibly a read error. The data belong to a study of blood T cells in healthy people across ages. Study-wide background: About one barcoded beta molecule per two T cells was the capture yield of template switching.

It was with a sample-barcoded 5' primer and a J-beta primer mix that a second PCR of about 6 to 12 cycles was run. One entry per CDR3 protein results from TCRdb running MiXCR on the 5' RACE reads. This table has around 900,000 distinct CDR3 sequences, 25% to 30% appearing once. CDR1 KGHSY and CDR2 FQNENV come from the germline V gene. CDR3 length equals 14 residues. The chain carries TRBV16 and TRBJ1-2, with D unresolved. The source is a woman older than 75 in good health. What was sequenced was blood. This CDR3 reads CASSQSTDNHGYTF. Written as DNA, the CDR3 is TGTGCCAGCAGCCAATCGACCGATAACCATGGCTACACCTTC.